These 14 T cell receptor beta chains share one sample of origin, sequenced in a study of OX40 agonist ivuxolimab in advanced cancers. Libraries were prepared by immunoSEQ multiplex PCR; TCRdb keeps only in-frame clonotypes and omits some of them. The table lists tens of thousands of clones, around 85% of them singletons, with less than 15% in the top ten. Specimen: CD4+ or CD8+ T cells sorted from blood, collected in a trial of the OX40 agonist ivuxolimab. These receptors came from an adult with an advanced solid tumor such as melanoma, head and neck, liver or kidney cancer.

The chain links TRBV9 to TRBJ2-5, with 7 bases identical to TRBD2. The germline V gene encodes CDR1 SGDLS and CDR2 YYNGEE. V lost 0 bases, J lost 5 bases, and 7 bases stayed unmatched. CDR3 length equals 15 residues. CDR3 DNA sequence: TGTGCCAGCAGCGTAGAGGGGCGGGGGAAGGAGACCCAGTACTTC. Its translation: CASSVEGRGKETQYF.

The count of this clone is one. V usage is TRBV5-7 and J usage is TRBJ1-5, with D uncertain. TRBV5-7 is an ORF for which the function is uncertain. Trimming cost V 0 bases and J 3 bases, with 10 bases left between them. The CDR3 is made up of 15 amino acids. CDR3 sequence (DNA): TGTGCCAGCAGCTTGGCATTGGCAGACAATCAGCCCCAGCATTTT. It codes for CASSLALADNQPQHF.

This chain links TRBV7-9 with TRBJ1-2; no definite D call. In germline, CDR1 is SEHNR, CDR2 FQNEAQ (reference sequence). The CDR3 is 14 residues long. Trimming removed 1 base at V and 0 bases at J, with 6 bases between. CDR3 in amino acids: CASSLGQANYGYTF. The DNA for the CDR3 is TGTGCCAGCAGCTTAGGGCAGGCTAACTATGGCTACACCTTC.

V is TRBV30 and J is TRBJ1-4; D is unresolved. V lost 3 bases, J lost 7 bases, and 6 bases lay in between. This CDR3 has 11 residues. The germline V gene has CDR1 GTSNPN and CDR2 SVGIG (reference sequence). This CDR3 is CAWRWGEKLFF. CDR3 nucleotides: TGTGCCTGGAGGTGGGGTGAAAAACTGTTTTTT.

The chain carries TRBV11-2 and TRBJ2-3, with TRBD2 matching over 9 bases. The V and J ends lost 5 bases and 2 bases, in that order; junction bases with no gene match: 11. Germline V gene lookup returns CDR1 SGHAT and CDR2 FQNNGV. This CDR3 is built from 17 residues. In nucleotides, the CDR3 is TGTGCCAGCAGCACACATCCCCGACTAGCGGCCACAGATACGCAGTATTTT. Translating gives CASSTHPRLAATDTQYF.

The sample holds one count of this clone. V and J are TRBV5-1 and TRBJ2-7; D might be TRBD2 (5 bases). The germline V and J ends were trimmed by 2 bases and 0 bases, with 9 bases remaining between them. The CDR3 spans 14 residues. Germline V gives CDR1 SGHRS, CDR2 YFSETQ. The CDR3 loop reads CASSLGRGSYEQYF. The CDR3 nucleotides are TGCGCCAGCAGCTTAGGACGGGGCTCCTACGAGCAGTACTTC.

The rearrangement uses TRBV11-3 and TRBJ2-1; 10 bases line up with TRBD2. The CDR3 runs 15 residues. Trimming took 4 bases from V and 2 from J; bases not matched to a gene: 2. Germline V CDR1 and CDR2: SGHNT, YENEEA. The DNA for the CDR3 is TGTGCCAGCAGCTCTGGACTAGCGGCCTACAATGAGCAGTTCTTC. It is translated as CASSSGLAAYNEQFF.

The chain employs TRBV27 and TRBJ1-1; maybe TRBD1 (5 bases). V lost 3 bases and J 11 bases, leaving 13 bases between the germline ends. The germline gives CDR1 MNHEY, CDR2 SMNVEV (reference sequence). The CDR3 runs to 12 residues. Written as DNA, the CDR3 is TGTGCCAGCAGTTTGGGGGATGCCTGGGCTTTCTTT. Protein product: CASSLGDAWAFF.

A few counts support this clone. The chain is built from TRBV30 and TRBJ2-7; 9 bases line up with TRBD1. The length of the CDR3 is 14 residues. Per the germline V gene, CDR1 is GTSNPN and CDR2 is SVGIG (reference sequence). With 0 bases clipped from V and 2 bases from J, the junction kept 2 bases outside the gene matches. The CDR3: CAWSVGTGTYEQYF. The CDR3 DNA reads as TGTGCCTGGAGTGTGGGGACAGGGACCTACGAGCAGTACTTC. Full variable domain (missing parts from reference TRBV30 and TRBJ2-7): SQTIHQWPATLVQPVGSPLSLECTVEGTSNPNLYWYRQAAGRGLQLLFYSVGIGQISSEVPQNLSASRPQDRQFILSSKKLLLSDSGFYLCAWSVGTGTYEQYFGPGTRLTVT.

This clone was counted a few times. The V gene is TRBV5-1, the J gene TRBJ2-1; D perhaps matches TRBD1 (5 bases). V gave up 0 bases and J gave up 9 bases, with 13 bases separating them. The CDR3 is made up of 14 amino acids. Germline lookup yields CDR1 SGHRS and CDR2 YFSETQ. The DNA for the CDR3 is TGCGCCAGCAGCTTGGGTGGGGCCGCGGTTGAGCAGTTCTTC. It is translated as CASSLGGAAVEQFF.

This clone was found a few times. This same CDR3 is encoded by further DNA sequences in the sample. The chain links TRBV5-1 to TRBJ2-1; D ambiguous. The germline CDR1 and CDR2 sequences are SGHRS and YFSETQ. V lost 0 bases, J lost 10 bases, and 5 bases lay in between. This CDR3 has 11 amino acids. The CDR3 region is CASSLGGEQFF. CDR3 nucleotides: TGCGCCAGCAGCTTGGGTGGAGAGCAGTTCTTC.

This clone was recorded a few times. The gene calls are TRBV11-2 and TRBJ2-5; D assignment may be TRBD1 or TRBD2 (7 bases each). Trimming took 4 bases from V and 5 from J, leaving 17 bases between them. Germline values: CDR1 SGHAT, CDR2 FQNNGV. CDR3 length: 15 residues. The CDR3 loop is CASSSPQGGKETQYF. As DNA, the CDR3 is TGTGCCAGCAGCTCCCCGCAGGGGGGGAAGGAGACCCAGTACTTC.

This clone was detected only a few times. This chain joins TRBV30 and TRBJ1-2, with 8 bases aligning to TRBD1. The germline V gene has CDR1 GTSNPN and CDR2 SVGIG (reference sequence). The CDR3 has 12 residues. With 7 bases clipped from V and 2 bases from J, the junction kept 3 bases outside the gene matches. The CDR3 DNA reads TGTGCCTCGGACAGGGACAACTATGGCTACACCTTC. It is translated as CASDRDNYGYTF.

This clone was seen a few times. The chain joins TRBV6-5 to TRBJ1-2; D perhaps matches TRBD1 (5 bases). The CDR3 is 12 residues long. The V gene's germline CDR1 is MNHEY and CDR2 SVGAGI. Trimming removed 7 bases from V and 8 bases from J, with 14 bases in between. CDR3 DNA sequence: TGTGCCAGCACCGACAGCGCTAAAGGCTACACCTTC. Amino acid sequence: CASTDSAKGYTF.